This T cell receptor (beta chain) is from a study of shared clonotypes between healthy human individuals. The count of this clone is one. Sequencing was performed with immunoSEQ multiplex PCR; in TCRdb, only in-frame clones are kept and a portion is missing. The sample contains approximately 2.4 million clones, approximately 96% of which appear only once. The V gene's germline CDR1 is SNHLY and CDR2 FYNNEI. The CDR3 totals 15 residues. Trimming took off 2 bases at V and 5 bases at J, with 15 bases between the two ends. This clonotype was sampled from a young man in good health. The rearrangement uses TRBV2 and TRBJ2-5, with no clear D. The sample was naive CD4+ T cells sorted from blood. Subset in this sample: CD45RA+ positively selected. As DNA, the CDR3 is TGTGCCAGCAGTGAACAGTGGCCCAAAGCGGAGACCCAGTACTTC. Protein product: CASSEQWPKAETQYF.